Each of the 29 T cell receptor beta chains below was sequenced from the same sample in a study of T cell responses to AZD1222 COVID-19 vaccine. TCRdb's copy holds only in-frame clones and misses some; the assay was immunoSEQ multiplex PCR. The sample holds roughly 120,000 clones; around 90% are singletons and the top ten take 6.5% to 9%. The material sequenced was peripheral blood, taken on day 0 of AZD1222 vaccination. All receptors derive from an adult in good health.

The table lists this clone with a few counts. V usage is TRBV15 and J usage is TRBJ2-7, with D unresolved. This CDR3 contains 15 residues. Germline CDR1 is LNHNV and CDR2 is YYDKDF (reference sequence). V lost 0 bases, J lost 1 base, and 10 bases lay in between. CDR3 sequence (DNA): TGTGCCACCAGCAGAGATCCGCTCTTTTCCTACGAGCAGTACTTC. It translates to CATSRDPLFSYEQYF. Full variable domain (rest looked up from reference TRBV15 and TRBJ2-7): DAMVIQNPRYQVTQFGKPVTLSCSQTLNHNVMYWYQQKSSQAPKLLFHYYDKDFNNEADTPDNFQSRRPNTSFCFLDIRSPGLGDTAMYLCATSRDPLFSYEQYFGPGTRLTVT.

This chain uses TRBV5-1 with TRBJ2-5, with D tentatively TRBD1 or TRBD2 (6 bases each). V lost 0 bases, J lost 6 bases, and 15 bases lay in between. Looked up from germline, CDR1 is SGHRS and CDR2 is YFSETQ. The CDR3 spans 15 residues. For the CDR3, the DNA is TGCGCCAGCAGCTTGGCCGGCAGGGGCGGGAAGACCCAGTACTTC. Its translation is CASSLAGRGGKTQYF.

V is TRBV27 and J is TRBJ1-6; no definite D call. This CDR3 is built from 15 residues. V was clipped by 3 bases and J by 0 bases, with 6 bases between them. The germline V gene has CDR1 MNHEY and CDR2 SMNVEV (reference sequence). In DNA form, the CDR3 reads TGTGCCAGCAGTTTTCGGGACTCCTATAATTCACCCCTCCACTTT. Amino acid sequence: CASSFRDSYNSPLHF.

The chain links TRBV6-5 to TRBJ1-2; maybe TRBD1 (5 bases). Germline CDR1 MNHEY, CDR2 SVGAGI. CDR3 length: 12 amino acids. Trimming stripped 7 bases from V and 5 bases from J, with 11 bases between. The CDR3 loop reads CASTPGDYGYTF. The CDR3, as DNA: TGTGCCAGCACCCCGGGGGATTATGGCTACACCTTC.

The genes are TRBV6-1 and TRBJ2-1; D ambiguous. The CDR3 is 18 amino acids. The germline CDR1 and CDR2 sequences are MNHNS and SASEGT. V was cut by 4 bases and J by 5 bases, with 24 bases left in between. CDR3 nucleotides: TGTGCCAGCAGTGGCGCCTATAGGCCATATGGACGTAACAATGAGCAGTTCTTC. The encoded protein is CASSGAYRPYGRNNEQFF.

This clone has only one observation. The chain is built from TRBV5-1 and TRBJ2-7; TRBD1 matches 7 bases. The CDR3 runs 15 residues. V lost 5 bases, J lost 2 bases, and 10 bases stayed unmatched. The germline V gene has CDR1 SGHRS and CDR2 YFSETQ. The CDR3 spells CASSRDSARTYEQYF. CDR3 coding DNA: TGCGCCAGCAGTCGGGACAGCGCCCGTACCTACGAGCAGTACTTC.

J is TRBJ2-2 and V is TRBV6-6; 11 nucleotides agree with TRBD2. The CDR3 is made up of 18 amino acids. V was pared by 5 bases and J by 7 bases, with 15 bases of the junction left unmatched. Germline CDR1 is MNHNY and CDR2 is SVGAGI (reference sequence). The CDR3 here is CASSPYPALAGGRGELFF. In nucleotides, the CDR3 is TGTGCCAGCAGTCCGTACCCCGCGCTAGCGGGAGGTCGCGGGGAGCTGTTTTTT.

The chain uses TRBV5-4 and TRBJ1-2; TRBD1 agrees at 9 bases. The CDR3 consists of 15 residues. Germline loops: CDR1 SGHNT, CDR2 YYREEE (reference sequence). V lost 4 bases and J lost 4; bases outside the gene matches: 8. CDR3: CASSLNRGRVYGYTF. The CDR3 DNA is TGTGCCAGCAGCCTAAACAGGGGGCGCGTCTATGGCTACACCTTC.

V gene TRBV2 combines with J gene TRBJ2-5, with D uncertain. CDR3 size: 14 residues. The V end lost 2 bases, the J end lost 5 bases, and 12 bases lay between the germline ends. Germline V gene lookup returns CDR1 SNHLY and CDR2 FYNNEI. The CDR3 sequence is CASSERALQETQYF. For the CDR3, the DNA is TGTGCCAGCAGTGAACGAGCTTTGCAGGAGACCCAGTACTTC.

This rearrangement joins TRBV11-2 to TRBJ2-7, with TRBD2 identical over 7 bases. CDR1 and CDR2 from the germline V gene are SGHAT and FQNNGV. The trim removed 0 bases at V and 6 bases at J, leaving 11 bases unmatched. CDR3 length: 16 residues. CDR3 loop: CASSLDRLASAREQYF. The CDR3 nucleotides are TGTGCCAGCAGCTTAGATAGACTAGCATCAGCTCGCGAGCAGTACTTC.

The CDR3 DNA sequence: TGTGCCAGCAGTTTTAACCAGTGGGGGACGGGTAATGAGCAGTTCTTC. It specifies CASSFNQWGTGNEQFF. The chain links TRBV28 to TRBJ2-1; either TRBD1 or TRBD2 may fit D (5 bases each). The CDR3 is made up of 16 amino acids. V shed 3 bases and J shed 7 bases, with 19 bases lying between them. Per germline, CDR1 MDHEN and CDR2 SYDVKM.

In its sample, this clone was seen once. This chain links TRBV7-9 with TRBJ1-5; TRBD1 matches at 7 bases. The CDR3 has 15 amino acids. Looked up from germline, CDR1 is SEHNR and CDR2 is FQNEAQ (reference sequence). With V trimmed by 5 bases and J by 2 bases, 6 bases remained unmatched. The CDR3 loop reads CASSPRGQGNQPQHF. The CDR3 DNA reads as TGTGCCAGCAGCCCAAGAGGACAGGGCAATCAGCCCCAGCATTTT.

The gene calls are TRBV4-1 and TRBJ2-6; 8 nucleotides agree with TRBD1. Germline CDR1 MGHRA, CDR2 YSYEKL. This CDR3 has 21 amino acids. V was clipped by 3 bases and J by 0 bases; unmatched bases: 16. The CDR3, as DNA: TGCGCCAGCAGCCAGAAAGGCTACAGGGGGATTTCGGGCTCTGGGGCCAACGTCCTGACTTTC. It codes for CASSQKGYRGISGSGANVLTF.

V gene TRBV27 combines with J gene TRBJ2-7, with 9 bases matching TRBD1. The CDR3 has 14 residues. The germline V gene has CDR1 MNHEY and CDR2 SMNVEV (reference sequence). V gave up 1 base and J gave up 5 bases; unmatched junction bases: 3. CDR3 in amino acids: CASSLLDRGHEQYF. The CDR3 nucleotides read TGTGCCAGCAGTTTATTGGACAGGGGCCACGAGCAGTACTTC.

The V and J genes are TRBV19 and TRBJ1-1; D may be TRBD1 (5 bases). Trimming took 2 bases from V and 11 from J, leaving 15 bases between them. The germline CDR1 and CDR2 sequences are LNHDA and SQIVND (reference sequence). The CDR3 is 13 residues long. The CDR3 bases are TGTGCCAGTAGTATACGAGGGGCAGATATTGCTTTCTTT. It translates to CASSIRGADIAFF.

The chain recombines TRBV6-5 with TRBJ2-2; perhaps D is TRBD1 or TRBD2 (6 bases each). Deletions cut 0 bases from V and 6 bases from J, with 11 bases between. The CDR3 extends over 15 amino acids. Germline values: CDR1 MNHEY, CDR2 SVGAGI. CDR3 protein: CASSYSRGAAGELFF. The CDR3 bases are TGTGCCAGCAGTTACTCGAGGGGGGCCGCCGGGGAGCTGTTTTTT.

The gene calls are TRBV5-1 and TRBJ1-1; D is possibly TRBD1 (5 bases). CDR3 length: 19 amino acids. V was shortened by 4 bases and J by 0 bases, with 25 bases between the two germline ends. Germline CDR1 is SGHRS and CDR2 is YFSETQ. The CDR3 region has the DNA TGCGCCAGCAGCCCGGGAAGTGTTGCTACGGGGCCCATGAACACTGAAGCTTTCTTT. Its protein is CASSPGSVATGPMNTEAFF. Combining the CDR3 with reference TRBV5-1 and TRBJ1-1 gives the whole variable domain KAGVTQTPRYLIKTRGQQVTLSCSPISGHRSVSWYQQTPGQGLQFLFEYFSETQRNKGNFPGRFSGRQFSNSRSEMNVSTLELGDSALYLCASSPGSVATGPMNTEAFFGQGTRLTVV.

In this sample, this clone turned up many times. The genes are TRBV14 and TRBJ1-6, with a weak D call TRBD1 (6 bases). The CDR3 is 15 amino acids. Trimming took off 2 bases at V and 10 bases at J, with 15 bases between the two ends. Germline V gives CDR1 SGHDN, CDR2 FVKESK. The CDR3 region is CASSQMGRGESPLHF. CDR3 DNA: TGTGCCAGCAGCCAAATGGGCAGGGGCGAATCACCCCTCCACTTT.

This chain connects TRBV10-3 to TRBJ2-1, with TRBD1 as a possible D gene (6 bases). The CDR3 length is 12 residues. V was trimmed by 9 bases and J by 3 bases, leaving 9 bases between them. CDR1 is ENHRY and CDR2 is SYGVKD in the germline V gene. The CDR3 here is CAMRGYYNEQFF. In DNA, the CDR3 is TGTGCCATGAGGGGGTACTACAATGAGCAGTTCTTC.

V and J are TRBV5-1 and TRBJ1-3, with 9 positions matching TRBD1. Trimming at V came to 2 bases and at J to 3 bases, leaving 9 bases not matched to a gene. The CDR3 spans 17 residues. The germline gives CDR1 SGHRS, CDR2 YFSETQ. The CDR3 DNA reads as TGCGCCAGCAGCTTCGAACCCGGGACAGGGTTTGGAAACACCATATATTTT. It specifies CASSFEPGTGFGNTIYF.

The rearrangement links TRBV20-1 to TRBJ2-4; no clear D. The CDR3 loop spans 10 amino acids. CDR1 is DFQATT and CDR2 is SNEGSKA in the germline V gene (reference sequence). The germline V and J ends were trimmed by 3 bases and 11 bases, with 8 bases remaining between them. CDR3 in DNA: TGCAGTGCTAGTAAGGTCGTTCAGTACTTC. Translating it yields CSASKVVQYF.

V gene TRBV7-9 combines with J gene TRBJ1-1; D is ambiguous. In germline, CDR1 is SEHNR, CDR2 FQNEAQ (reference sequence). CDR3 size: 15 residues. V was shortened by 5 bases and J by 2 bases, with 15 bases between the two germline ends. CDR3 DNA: TGTGCCAGCAGCCGGCAGGCGAGGAGAAACACTGAAGCTTTCTTT. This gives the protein CASSRQARRNTEAFF. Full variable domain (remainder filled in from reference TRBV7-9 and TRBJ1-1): DTGVSQNPRHKITKRGQNVTFRCDPISEHNRLYWYRQTLGQGPEFLTYFQNEAQLEKSRLLSDRFSAERPKGSFSTLEIQRTEQGDSAMYLCASSRQARRNTEAFFGQGTRLTVV.

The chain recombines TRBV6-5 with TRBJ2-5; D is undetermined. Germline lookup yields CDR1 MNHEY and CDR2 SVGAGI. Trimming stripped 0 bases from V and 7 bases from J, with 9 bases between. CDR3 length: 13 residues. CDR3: CASSYSFVGTQYF. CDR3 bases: TGTGCCAGCAGTTACTCGTTCGTTGGGACCCAGTACTTC.

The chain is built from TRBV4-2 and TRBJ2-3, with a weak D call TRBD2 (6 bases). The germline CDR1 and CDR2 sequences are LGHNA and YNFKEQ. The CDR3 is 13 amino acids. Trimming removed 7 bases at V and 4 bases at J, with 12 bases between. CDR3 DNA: TGTGCCAGCACGGGAGTTCGAGCAGATACGCAGTATTTT. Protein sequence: CASTGVRADTQYF.

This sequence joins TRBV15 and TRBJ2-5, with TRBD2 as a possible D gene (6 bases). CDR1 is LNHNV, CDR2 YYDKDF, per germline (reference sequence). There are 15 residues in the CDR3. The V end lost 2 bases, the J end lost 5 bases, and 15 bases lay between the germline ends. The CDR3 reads CATSRRAGPGETQYF. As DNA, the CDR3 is TGTGCCACCAGCAGACGGGCGGGACCCGGGGAGACCCAGTACTTC.

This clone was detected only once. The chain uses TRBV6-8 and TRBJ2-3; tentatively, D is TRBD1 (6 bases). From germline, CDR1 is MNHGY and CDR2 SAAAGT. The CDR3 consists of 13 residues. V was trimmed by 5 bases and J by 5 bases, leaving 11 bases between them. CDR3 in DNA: TGTGCCAGCAGTCCCAGGGGTGGAGATACGCAGTATTTT. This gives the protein CASSPRGGDTQYF.

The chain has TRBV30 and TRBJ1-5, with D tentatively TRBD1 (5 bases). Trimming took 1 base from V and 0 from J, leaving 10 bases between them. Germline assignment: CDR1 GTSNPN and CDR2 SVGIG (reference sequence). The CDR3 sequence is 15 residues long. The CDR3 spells CAWSGNRISNQPQHF. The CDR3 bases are TGTGCCTGGAGTGGAAACAGGATTAGCAATCAGCCCCAGCATTTT.

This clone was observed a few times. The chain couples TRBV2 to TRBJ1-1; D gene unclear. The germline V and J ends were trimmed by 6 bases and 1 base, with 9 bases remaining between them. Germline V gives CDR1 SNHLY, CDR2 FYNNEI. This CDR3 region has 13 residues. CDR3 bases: TGTGCCAGCAGAACCAGCCAGAACACTGAAGCTTTCTTT. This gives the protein CASRTSQNTEAFF.

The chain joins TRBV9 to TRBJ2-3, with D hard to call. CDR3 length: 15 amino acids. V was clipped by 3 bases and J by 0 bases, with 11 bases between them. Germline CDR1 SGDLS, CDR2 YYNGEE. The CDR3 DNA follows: TGTGCCAGCAGCGAAAGGGCAGATAGCACAGATACGCAGTATTTT. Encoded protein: CASSERADSTDTQYF.